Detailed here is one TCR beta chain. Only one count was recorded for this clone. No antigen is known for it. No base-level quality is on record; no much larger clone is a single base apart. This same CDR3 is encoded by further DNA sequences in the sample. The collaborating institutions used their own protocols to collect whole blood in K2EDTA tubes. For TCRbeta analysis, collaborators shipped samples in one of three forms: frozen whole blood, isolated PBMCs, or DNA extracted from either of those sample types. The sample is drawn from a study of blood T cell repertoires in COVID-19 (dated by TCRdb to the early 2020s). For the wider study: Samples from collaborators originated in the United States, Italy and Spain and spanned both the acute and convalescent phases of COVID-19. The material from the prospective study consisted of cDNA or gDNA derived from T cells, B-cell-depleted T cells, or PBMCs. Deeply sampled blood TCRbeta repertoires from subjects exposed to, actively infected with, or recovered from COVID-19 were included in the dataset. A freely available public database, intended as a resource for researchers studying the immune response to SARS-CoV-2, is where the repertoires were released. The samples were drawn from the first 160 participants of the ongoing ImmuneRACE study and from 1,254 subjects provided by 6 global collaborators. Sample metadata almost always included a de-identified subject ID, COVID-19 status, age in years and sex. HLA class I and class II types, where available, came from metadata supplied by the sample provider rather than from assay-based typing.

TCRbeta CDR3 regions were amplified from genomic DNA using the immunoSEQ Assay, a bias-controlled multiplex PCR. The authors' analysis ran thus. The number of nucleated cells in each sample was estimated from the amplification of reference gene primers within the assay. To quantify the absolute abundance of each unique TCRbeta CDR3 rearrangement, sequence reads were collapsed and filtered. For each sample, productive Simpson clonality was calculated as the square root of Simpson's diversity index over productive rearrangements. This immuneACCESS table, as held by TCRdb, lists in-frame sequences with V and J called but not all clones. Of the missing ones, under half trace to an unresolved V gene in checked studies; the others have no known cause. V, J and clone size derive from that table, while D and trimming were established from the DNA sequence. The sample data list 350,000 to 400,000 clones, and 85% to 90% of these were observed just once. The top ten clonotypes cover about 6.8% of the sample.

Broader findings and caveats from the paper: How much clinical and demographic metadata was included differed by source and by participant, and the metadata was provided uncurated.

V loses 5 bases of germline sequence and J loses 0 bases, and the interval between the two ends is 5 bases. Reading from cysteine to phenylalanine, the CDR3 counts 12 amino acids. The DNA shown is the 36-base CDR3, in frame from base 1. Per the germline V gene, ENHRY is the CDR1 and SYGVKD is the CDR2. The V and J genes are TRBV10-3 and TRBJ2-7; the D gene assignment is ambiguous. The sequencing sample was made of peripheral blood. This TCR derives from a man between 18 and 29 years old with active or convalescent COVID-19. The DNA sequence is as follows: TGTGCCATCAGTCCGAGCTCCTACGAGCAGTACTTC. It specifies CAISPSSYEQYF.